This T cell receptor beta chain originates from a study of blood T cell repertoires in COVID-19. CDR1 and CDR2 (germline): SNHLY, FYNNEI. The CDR3 contains 11 residues. The ends were cut back, 8 bases at V and 6 bases at J, with 7 bases in the middle. The repertoire was sequenced with immunoSEQ multiplex PCR; TCRdb's copy has only in-frame clones and lacks some. This sample yields approximately 97,000 clones, of which around 88% are seen a single time; around 2.2% belongs to the top ten. This chain joins TRBV2 and TRBJ2-2; no firm D call. This clonotype was sampled from a man aged 45-65 years with COVID-19, enrolled during active disease. The specimen sequenced was peripheral blood. The CDR3 nucleotides are TGTGCCAGCGCAGTCTCCGGGGAGCTGTTTTTT. This translates into CASAVSGELFF.